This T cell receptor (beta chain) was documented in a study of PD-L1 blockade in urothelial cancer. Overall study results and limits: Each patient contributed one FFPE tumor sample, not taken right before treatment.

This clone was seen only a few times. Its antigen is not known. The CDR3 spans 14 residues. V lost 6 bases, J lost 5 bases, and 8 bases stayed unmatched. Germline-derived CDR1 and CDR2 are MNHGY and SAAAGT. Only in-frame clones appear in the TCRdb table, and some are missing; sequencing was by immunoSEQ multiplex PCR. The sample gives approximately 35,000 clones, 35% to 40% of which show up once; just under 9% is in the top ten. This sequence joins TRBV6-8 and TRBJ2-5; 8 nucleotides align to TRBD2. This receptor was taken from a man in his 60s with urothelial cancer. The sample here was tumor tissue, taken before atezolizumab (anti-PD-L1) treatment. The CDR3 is CASRGLAQRETQYF. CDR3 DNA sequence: TGTGCCAGCAGAGGACTAGCCCAGCGTGAGACCCAGTACTTC.